This entry lists 27 T cell receptor beta chains sequenced from one sample in a study. TCRdb re-derived calls from the RT-PCR reads in MiXCR, one entry per CDR3 protein. The repertoire consists of fewer than 800,000 distinct CDR3 sequences, with 14% occurring once and the leading ten covering 3.6%. Sample: memory CD4+ T cells from blood. These receptors all stem from a female donor in good health, serving as a healthy control.

The chain is built from TRBV2 and TRBJ2-2; 7 positions match TRBD2. V lost 0 bases, J lost 7 bases, and 8 bases stayed unmatched. Germline lookup yields CDR1 SNHLY and CDR2 FYNNEI. This CDR3 comprises 16 residues. The CDR3 region is CASSEAPGGFGGELFF. In DNA form, the CDR3 reads TGTGCCAGCAGTGAAGCGCCGGGAGGATTTGGCGGGGAGCTGTTTTTT.

This chain links TRBV27 with TRBJ1-1; a weak D match, TRBD1 (6 bases). V was clipped by 0 bases and J by 1 base, with 9 bases between them. The CDR3 is 15 amino acids. Germline V CDR1 and CDR2: MNHEY, SMNVEV (reference sequence). CDR3 sequence: CASSLSRGTNTEAFF. In DNA form, the CDR3 reads TGTGCCAGCAGTTTATCGAGGGGGACGAACACTGAAGCTTTCTTT.

V is TRBV28 and J is TRBJ2-7; a possible D gene is TRBD1 (6 bases). In germline, CDR1 is MDHEN, CDR2 SYDVKM. The V end lost 5 bases, the J end lost 6 bases, and 14 bases lay between the germline ends. The CDR3 runs 13 residues. The CDR3 spells CASSLTGLSEQYF. The DNA of the CDR3 is TGTGCCAGCAGTCTCACAGGGCTATCCGAGCAGTACTTC.

V and J are TRBV11-2 and TRBJ1-4; unclear D gene. Germline V gene data show CDR1 as SGHAT and CDR2 as FQNNGV. The CDR3 sequence is 12 residues long. Trimming shortened V by 4 bases and J by 6 bases, and 6 bases separated the two germline ends. Here the CDR3 DNA reads TGTGCCAGCAGCTCTGAACATGAAAAACTGTTTTTT. It encodes CASSSEHEKLFF.

This chain connects TRBV10-3 to TRBJ2-5, with 9 bases matching TRBD2. The V and J ends lost 4 bases and 4 bases, in that order; junction bases with no gene match: 7. CDR1 and CDR2 (germline): ENHRY, SYGVKD. CDR3 length: 15 residues. Here the CDR3 reads CAISVGTSTGETQYF. The CDR3 DNA reads TGTGCCATCAGTGTCGGGACTAGCACCGGAGAGACCCAGTACTTC.

This chain joins TRBV5-6 and TRBJ2-7; D possibly uses TRBD1 or TRBD2 (7 bases each). The CDR3 loop spans 17 amino acids. Trimming took 1 base from V and 1 from J, leaving 18 bases between them. CDR1 and CDR2 (germline): SGHDT, YYEEEE. CDR3 coding DNA: TGTGCCAGCAGCTTGCGGTGGGAGGGGGCGACATCCTACGAGCAGTACTTC. This sequence encodes CASSLRWEGATSYEQYF.

This clonotype was seen a handful of times. The V gene is TRBV11-3, the J gene TRBJ2-1, with a tentative D call TRBD2 (6 bases). The CDR3 has 18 amino acids. Germline values: CDR1 SGHNT, CDR2 YENEEA. The V and J ends lost 2 bases and 0 bases respectively, with 17 bases between them. The CDR3 loop reads CASSLTYGSRGSYNEQFF. In DNA, the CDR3 is TGTGCCAGCAGCTTAACCTACGGGTCGCGGGGCTCCTACAATGAGCAGTTCTTC. The whole variable domain, filled in from reference TRBV11-3 and TRBJ2-1, reads EAGVVQSPRYKIIEKKQPVAFWCNPISGHNTLYWYLQNLGQGPELLIRYENEEAVDDSQLPKDRFSAERLKGVDSTLKIQPAELGDSAVYLCASSLTYGSRGSYNEQFFGPGTRLTVL.

V gene TRBV3-1 combines with J gene TRBJ1-5, with TRBD1 as a possible D gene (5 bases). The CDR3 extends over 15 amino acids. Per the germline V gene, CDR1 is LGHDT and CDR2 is YNNKEL (reference sequence). Trimming took off 7 bases at V and 5 bases at J, with 18 bases between the two ends. The CDR3 spells CASNLTGGGHQPQHF. CDR3 DNA sequence: TGTGCCAGCAACCTAACGGGGGGTGGGCATCAGCCCCAGCATTTT.

This clonotype has only one observation. The genes are TRBV18 and TRBJ2-3; possible D gene TRBD2, 5 bases. Germline CDR1 is KGHSH and CDR2 is LQKENI. Deletions cut 3 bases from V and 0 bases from J, with 10 bases between. This CDR3 contains 15 residues. CDR3 region: CASSPSVSSTDTQYF. In DNA, the CDR3 is TGTGCCAGCTCACCTAGCGTATCTAGCACAGATACGCAGTATTTT.

The sample holds a few counts of this clonotype. The V call is TRBV7-9, the J call TRBJ2-3, with D maybe TRBD2 (5 bases). V was shortened by 3 bases and J by 0 bases, with 10 bases between the two germline ends. This CDR3 comprises 15 residues. Germline CDR1 and CDR2: SEHNR and FQNEAQ (reference sequence). CDR3 DNA sequence: TGTGCCAGCAGCTTTGGGCGGACTAGCACAGATACGCAGTATTTT. Protein product: CASSFGRTSTDTQYF.

This clonotype was detected a few times. The J gene is TRBJ1-1, the V gene TRBV5-1; unclear D gene. Germline V lookup: CDR1 SGHRS, CDR2 YFSETQ. V lost 1 base and J 5 bases, leaving 9 bases between the germline ends. This CDR3 is 13 amino acids long. In DNA, the CDR3 is TGCGCCAGCAGCTTGAACGCGGGAACTGAAGCTTTCTTT. The encoded protein is CASSLNAGTEAFF.

Many counts were recorded for this clonotype. This sequence joins TRBV20-1 and TRBJ2-1; TRBD2 matches at 10 bases. The CDR3 is 17 amino acids. V trimming: 4 bases; J trimming: 0 bases; junction bases outside the gene matches: 9. Germline V lookup: CDR1 DFQATT, CDR2 SNEGSKA (reference sequence). CDR3: CSANILAGVGSYNEQFF. The CDR3 region has the DNA TGCAGTGCTAATATTCTAGCGGGAGTCGGCTCCTACAATGAGCAGTTCTTC.

This chain joins TRBV10-2 and TRBJ2-3, with 15 bases matching TRBD2. The CDR3 is 14 residues long. CDR1 WSHSY and CDR2 SAAADI come from the germline V gene. The J segment lost 6 bases and the V segment lost 7 bases, leaving 2 bases of the junction unmatched. CDR3 region: CASTGTSGRDTQYF. The CDR3 DNA is TGCGCCAGCACGGGGACTAGCGGGAGGGATACGCAGTATTTT.

This clonotype was counted a few times. The rearrangement uses TRBV7-2 and TRBJ2-7; 10 bases agree with TRBD2. V shed 1 base, J shed 4 bases, and the junction held 4 bases outside the gene matches. The CDR3 length is 15 residues. Per the germline V gene, CDR1 is SGHTA and CDR2 is FQGNSA. The CDR3 nucleotides read TGTGCCAGCAGCTTAGTGATAGCGGGAGGATACGAGCAGTACTTC. Translation: CASSLVIAGGYEQYF.

The J gene is TRBJ1-2, the V gene TRBV12-3 or TRBV12-4, with TRBD1 as a possible D gene (5 bases). The CDR3 contains 10 residues. Trimming took 8 bases from V and 6 from J, leaving 7 bases between them. CDR3 sequence reads: CASYRNGYTF. The CDR3 region has the DNA TGTGCCAGCTACAGGAATGGCTACACCTTC.

This clonotype was picked up a small number of times. V usage is TRBV5-6 and J usage is TRBJ2-1; D may be TRBD1 or TRBD2 (5 bases each). This CDR3 spans 13 amino acids. With 5 bases removed from V and 10 bases from J, the gap between germline ends came to 16 bases. Looked up from germline, CDR1 is SGHDT and CDR2 is YYEEEE. This CDR3 reads CASRWDPQGEQFF. For the CDR3, the DNA is TGTGCCAGCAGATGGGACCCCCAAGGGGAGCAGTTCTTC.

This clonotype was picked up a small number of times. V usage is TRBV5-1 and J usage is TRBJ2-7; 8 positions match TRBD2. Trimming removed 0 bases from V and 0 bases from J; junction bases left unmatched: 2. Germline V gene sequence: CDR1 SGHRS, CDR2 YFSETQ. The length of the CDR3 is 15 residues. CDR3 DNA sequence: TGCGCCAGCAGCTTGGAGAGCGGGGGCTCCTACGAGCAGTACTTC. This translates into CASSLESGGSYEQYF.

This clonotype was detected a few times. V usage is TRBV6-5 and J usage is TRBJ1-2; 7 nucleotides agree with TRBD1. The CDR3 contains 14 residues. Germline loops: CDR1 MNHEY, CDR2 SVGAGI. The V and J ends lost 4 bases and 7 bases, in that order; junction bases with no gene match: 9. This CDR3 reads CASSFLQGRGGYTF. The CDR3 coding sequence is TGTGCCAGCAGTTTCCTACAGGGGAGAGGTGGCTACACCTTC.

The gene calls are TRBV6-2 or TRBV6-3 and TRBJ1-5; unclear D gene. Germline V gene data show CDR1 as MNHEY and CDR2 as SVGEGT. This CDR3 is 16 amino acids long. Between the trimmed V and J ends, which lost 0 bases and 0 bases, there was a span of 9 bases. The DNA of the CDR3 is TGTGCCAGCAGTTACTCAGTGGGCGGTAGCAATCAGCCCCAGCATTTT. It codes for CASSYSVGGSNQPQHF.

The CDR3 loop is CASSKVADSLYEQYF. In nucleotides, the CDR3 is TGTGCCAGCAGCAAAGTTGCGGACAGTCTCTACGAGCAGTACTTC. The rearrangement joins TRBV21-1 to TRBJ2-7; TRBD1, the D gene given by the table, was not confirmed from the DNA. TRBV21-1 constitutes a pseudogene. This CDR3 region has 15 residues.

The chain is built from TRBV20-1 and TRBJ2-2, with TRBD2 matching over 7 bases. Germline V gene lookup returns CDR1 DFQATT and CDR2 SNEGSKA (reference sequence). The CDR3 length is 15 residues. The V gene end was trimmed by 5 bases and the J gene end by 2 bases; junction bases not matched to a gene: 8. The CDR3 DNA follows: TGCAGTGCTGAGGCGAGGGAGGGAAACACCGGGGAGCTGTTTTTT. Amino acid sequence: CSAEAREGNTGELFF.

This clonotype was recorded a few times. V is TRBV4-3 and J is TRBJ2-1, with 9 bases identical to TRBD2. This CDR3 is 15 amino acids long. Germline V gene data show CDR1 as LGHNA and CDR2 as YSLEER. The J segment lost 10 bases and the V segment lost 1 base, leaving 8 bases of the junction unmatched. DNA of the CDR3: TGCGCCAGCAGCCAAGGAGCGGGGGGAATCGAGGAGCAGTTCTTC. Amino acid sequence: CASSQGAGGIEEQFF.

A few counts support this clonotype. The chain links TRBV4-2 to TRBJ1-6; D is undetermined. The V and J ends lost 4 bases and 9 bases respectively, with 16 bases between them. Per germline, CDR1 LGHNA and CDR2 YNFKEQ. The CDR3 extends over 15 amino acids. The CDR3 DNA sequence: TGTGCCAGCAGCCTCCTGTCCCCGGAAGGTTCACCCCTCCACTTT. The encoded protein is CASSLLSPEGSPLHF.

This clonotype turned up a few times. The chain has TRBV25-1 and TRBJ2-2; 16 nucleotides line up with TRBD2. The CDR3 consists of 17 residues. Losses at the gene ends were 7 bases for V and 3 bases for J; bases not matched to a gene: 5. The germline V gene has CDR1 MGHDK and CDR2 SYGVNS. The DNA for the CDR3 is TGTGCCAGCACAGGGACTAGCGGGAGGGCGCACACCGGGGAGCTGTTTTTT. Protein product: CASTGTSGRAHTGELFF.

The chain links TRBV12-3 or TRBV12-4 to TRBJ2-2; D not certain. The CDR3 covers 12 residues. V lost 8 bases to trimming and J lost 5 bases, with 9 bases between them. The CDR3 spells CASLWSTGELFF. In DNA form, the CDR3 reads TGTGCCAGCCTTTGGAGTACCGGGGAGCTGTTTTTT.

The chain couples TRBV27 to TRBJ2-3; 9 bases match TRBD2. This CDR3 is 20 amino acids long. V shed 3 bases, J shed 4 bases, and the junction held 20 bases outside the gene matches. From germline, CDR1 is MNHEY and CDR2 SMNVEV (reference sequence). The DNA of the CDR3 is TGTGCCAGCAGTTTCGGTCGGTTGGGTAGCGGGAGAAGATATCCAGATACGCAGTATTTT. This encodes CASSFGRLGSGRRYPDTQYF.

This clonotype appeared many times. The V and J genes are TRBV6-5 and TRBJ2-1; no firm D call. This CDR3 is 15 amino acids long. V was pared by 5 bases and J by 0 bases, with 11 bases between. The V gene's germline CDR1 is MNHEY and CDR2 SVGAGI. This CDR3 is CASSPEESSYNEQFF. The CDR3 coding sequence is TGTGCCAGCAGTCCCGAGGAGAGCTCCTACAATGAGCAGTTCTTC.